This TCR beta chain was identified in a study of cytomegalovirus exposure and HLA in healthy donors. Study summary: From HLA-typed donors, an early data release held some 80 million unique TCRs.

It was with 60 Vbeta and 13 Jbeta primers that the PCR ran. Produced via immunoSEQ multiplex PCR; TCRdb's table is partial and in-frame only. The table lists about 130,000 clones, about 85% of them singletons. The germline CDR1 and CDR2 sequences are SGDLS and YYNGEE. The CDR3 is 13 amino acids. Unmatched junction bases numbered 4, after V lost 1 base and J lost 9 bases. This sequence joins TRBV9 and TRBJ2-1; 7 bases are shared with TRBD1. The sequence came from a boy younger than 18 in good health and CMV-seronegative. Sequenced sample: PBMCs. The CDR3 loop reads CASSVKTGSEQFF. The CDR3, as DNA: TGTGCCAGCAGCGTAAAGACAGGGAGTGAGCAGTTCTTC.